The 21 T cell receptor beta chains below come from one sample, sequenced in a study of blood T cell repertoires in COVID-19. This table comes from immunoSEQ multiplex PCR, and its TCRdb copy is limited to in-frame clones, with some not included. The sample carries roughly 110,000 clones, around nine tenths recorded once. Sequenced: peripheral blood. The receptors derive from a woman aged 70-85 years who had recovered from COVID-19.

CDR3 amino acids: CASSPGTSGRRSDTQYF. As DNA, the CDR3 is TGTGCCAGCAGCCCCGGGACTAGCGGGAGGCGGTCAGATACGCAGTATTTT. This rearrangement joins TRBV7-2 to TRBJ2-3, with TRBD2 matching 15 bases. The CDR3 has 17 amino acids. CDR1 is SGHTA and CDR2 is FQGNSA in the germline V gene. J was trimmed by 4 bases and V by 5 bases; bases with no gene match: 7.

CDR3 sequence: CASTDRKQTEAFF. The CDR3 region has the DNA TGTGCCAGCACCGACAGGAAACAGACTGAAGCTTTCTTT. J is TRBJ1-1 and V is TRBV6-6, with D possibly matching TRBD1 (6 bases). The CDR3 runs 13 residues. Germline CDR1 is MNHNY and CDR2 is SVGAGI (reference sequence). V shed 7 bases and J shed 5 bases, with 14 bases lying between them.

This rearrangement joins TRBV5-4 to TRBJ2-7; 9 positions match TRBD1. From germline, CDR1 is SGHNT and CDR2 YYREEE (reference sequence). The V and J ends lost 3 bases and 0 bases, in that order; junction bases with no gene match: 1. This CDR3 comprises 14 residues. DNA for the CDR3: TGTGCCAGCAGCTCGACAGGGGGCTCCTACGAGCAGTACTTC. This translates into CASSSTGGSYEQYF.

The rearrangement joins TRBV2 to TRBJ1-4, with TRBD1 as a possible D gene (5 bases). The CDR3 runs 13 residues. Between the trimmed V and J ends, which lost 1 base and 8 bases, there was a span of 8 bases. From germline, CDR1 is SNHLY and CDR2 FYNNEI. The CDR3 DNA is TGTGCCAGCAGTGAAGAGACAGAGGAAAAACTGTTTTTT. Its translation is CASSEETEEKLFF.

The chain is built from TRBV5-1 and TRBJ2-1; D may be TRBD1 (5 bases). The length of the CDR3 is 14 residues. Trimming cost V 8 bases and J 2 bases, with 14 bases left between them. Germline V gene data show CDR1 as SGHRS and CDR2 as YFSETQ. This CDR3 reads CASQGFPAYNEQFF. The CDR3 coding sequence is TGCGCCAGTCAGGGTTTCCCCGCCTACAATGAGCAGTTCTTC.

The chain carries TRBV11-2 and TRBJ2-7; the D is unclear. CDR1 is SGHAT and CDR2 is FQNNGV in the germline V gene. V lost 2 bases and J 0 bases, leaving 11 bases between the germline ends. The CDR3 is 15 residues long. CDR3 protein: CASSLWPVASYEQYF. DNA for the CDR3: TGTGCCAGCAGCTTATGGCCAGTAGCCTCCTACGAGCAGTACTTC. The variable domain in full, with the rest retrieved from reference TRBV11-2 and TRBJ2-7, is EAGVAQSPRYKIIEKRQSVAFWCNPISGHATLYWYQQILGQGPKLLIQFQNNGVVDDSQLPKDRFSAERLKGVDSTLKIQPAKLEDSAVYLCASSLWPVASYEQYFGPGTRLTVT.

The chain employs TRBV6-5 and TRBJ2-6; 8 nucleotides line up with TRBD2. The CDR3 sequence is 15 residues long. The germline gives CDR1 MNHEY, CDR2 SVGAGI. After removal of 5 bases from V and 6 bases from J, the junction contained 6 bases not matched to a gene. The CDR3 protein is CASSRAGDVANVLTF. CDR3 sequence (DNA): TGTGCCAGCAGTAGAGCGGGAGACGTGGCCAACGTCCTGACTTTC.

The chain employs TRBV25-1 and TRBJ1-1; 8 bases are a match to TRBD1. V lost 2 bases and J lost 5; bases outside the gene matches: 1. Germline V gene data show CDR1 as MGHDK and CDR2 as SYGVNS. The CDR3 consists of 13 residues. As DNA, the CDR3 is TGTGCCAGCAGTGAACACAGGGGGACTGAAGCTTTCTTT. Protein: CASSEHRGTEAFF.

The gene calls are TRBV10-3 and TRBJ1-1, with D tentatively TRBD1 (5 bases). The CDR3 sequence is 13 residues long. V lost 4 bases and J 4 bases, leaving 10 bases between the germline ends. The germline V gene encodes CDR1 ENHRY and CDR2 SYGVKD. This chain's CDR3 is CAISVAGGTEAFF. DNA of the CDR3: TGTGCCATCAGTGTGGCGGGGGGCACTGAAGCTTTCTTT.

The rearrangement uses TRBV6-5 and TRBJ2-1; 10 nucleotides match TRBD1. V lost 6 bases and J lost 6; bases outside the gene matches: 5. The CDR3 runs to 14 residues. The V gene's germline CDR1 is MNHEY and CDR2 SVGAGI. This chain's CDR3 is CASRWTGGINEQFF. In nucleotides, the CDR3 is TGTGCCAGCAGATGGACAGGGGGTATCAATGAGCAGTTCTTC.

The chain employs TRBV5-4 and TRBJ2-7; 7 nucleotides line up with TRBD2. Trimming cost V 3 bases and J 0 bases; bases outside gene matches: 6. Per germline, CDR1 SGHNT and CDR2 YYREEE (reference sequence). The CDR3 has 15 residues. CDR3 protein: CASSWSGMISYEQYF. The CDR3, as DNA: TGTGCCAGCAGCTGGAGCGGGATGATCTCCTACGAGCAGTACTTC.

The genes are TRBV5-1 and TRBJ2-1; TRBD2 matches 7 bases. V dropped 0 bases and J dropped 9; count of bases not matched to a gene: 6. Germline values: CDR1 SGHRS, CDR2 YFSETQ. The CDR3 consists of 14 residues. CDR3 coding DNA: TGCGCCAGCAGCTTGGACCTGCCTAGCGGTGAGCAGTTCTTC. Translated, it gives CASSLDLPSGEQFF.

The chain couples TRBV4-3 to TRBJ1-6, with D unclear. This CDR3 has 13 amino acids. Trimming pared 0 bases from V and 7 bases from J, leaving 4 bases between. CDR1 and CDR2 (germline): LGHNA, YSLEER. The CDR3 loop is CASSQDLNSPLHF. CDR3 nucleotides: TGCGCCAGCAGCCAAGACCTGAATTCACCCCTCCACTTT.

V is TRBV7-2 and J is TRBJ2-1, with TRBD2 identical over 10 bases. The V gene end was trimmed by 5 bases and the J gene end by 8 bases; junction bases not matched to a gene: 6. Germline V gene data show CDR1 as SGHTA and CDR2 as FQGNSA. The CDR3 consists of 14 residues. CDR3 nucleotide sequence: TGTGCCAGCAGCGGCCTAGCGGGAGCGGATGAGCAGTTCTTC. Its protein is CASSGLAGADEQFF.

This clone came up once. This rearrangement joins TRBV7-2 to TRBJ2-7; D possibly corresponds to TRBD1 (8 bases). V dropped 5 bases and J dropped 2 bases, with 22 bases sitting between them. This CDR3 is built from 17 residues. Germline V gene sequence: CDR1 SGHTA, CDR2 FQGNSA. In DNA, the CDR3 is TGTGCCAGCAGCGGGGACAGGTACAGCGGGGAGACCTACGAGCAGTACTTC. This translates into CASSGDRYSGETYEQYF.

The chain combines TRBV10-3 with TRBJ2-3, with 7 bases fitting TRBD2. This CDR3 is 13 amino acids long. CDR1 is ENHRY, CDR2 SYGVKD, per germline. V was clipped by 7 bases and J by 1 base; unmatched bases: 2. In DNA, the CDR3 is TGTGCCATCACCCTAGCGGGCACAGATACGCAGTATTTT. It translates to CAITLAGTDTQYF.

V usage is TRBV18 and J usage is TRBJ1-2; the match to TRBD1 covers 7 bases. This CDR3 contains 17 residues. Germline CDR1 KGHSH, CDR2 LQKENI. J was trimmed by 8 bases and V by 1 base; bases with no gene match: 16. The CDR3 nucleotides read TGTGCCAGCTCACCACGTACATCGGGAAGGCAGGGGGGAGGCTACACCTTC. Encoded protein: CASSPRTSGRQGGGYTF.

This chain uses TRBV28 with TRBJ1-2, with D uncertain. From germline, CDR1 is MDHEN and CDR2 SYDVKM. The length of the CDR3 is 15 residues. Trimming took off 6 bases at V and 4 bases at J, with 18 bases between the two ends. CDR3 sequence reads: CASRERTRGAYGYTF. The CDR3 nucleotides read TGTGCCAGCAGGGAAAGGACCCGGGGTGCCTATGGCTACACCTTC.

This clone was detected only a few times. The CDR3 protein is CASSLAWERGDYEQYF. The CDR3 nucleotides read TGTGCCAGCAGCTTAGCGTGGGAGCGGGGGGACTACGAGCAGTACTTC. The chain couples TRBV7-2 to TRBJ2-7, with 9 positions matching TRBD2. CDR1 and CDR2 (germline): SGHTA, FQGNSA. This CDR3 spans 16 amino acids. V gave up 0 bases and J gave up 3 bases; unmatched junction bases: 6. The variable domain in full, with the rest retrieved from reference TRBV7-2 and TRBJ2-7, is GAGVSQSPSNKVTEKGKDVELRCDPISGHTALYWYRQSLGQGLEFLIYFQGNSAPDKSGLPSDRFSAERTGGSVSTLTIQRTQQEDSAVYLCASSLAWERGDYEQYFGPGTRLTVT.

In the case of this clone: One end of the junction does not line up with germline, which may come from a read error. This chain joins TRBV6-2 or TRBV6-3 and TRBJ2-7, with TRBD1 matching over 9 bases. The CDR3 is made up of 17 amino acids. CDR1 is MNHEY, CDR2 SVGEGT, per germline. The CDR3 reads CASSYSTTGGASFEQYF. The CDR3 DNA is TGTGCCAGCAGTTACTCCACAACAGGGGGCGCGTCCTTCGAGCAGTACTTC.

The chain combines TRBV7-6 with TRBJ2-7; the D gene is possibly TRBD1 (6 bases). V was trimmed by 5 bases and J by 2 bases, leaving 16 bases between them. CDR1 and CDR2 from the germline V gene are SGHVS and FNYEAQ. The CDR3 loop spans 15 amino acids. The CDR3 DNA reads as TGTGCCAGCAGCCCTCAAGGGGGTGGGACCTACGAGCAGTACTTC. This gives the protein CASSPQGGGTYEQYF.